Each of the 8 T cell receptor beta chains below was sequenced from the same sample in a study of cytomegalovirus exposure and HLA in healthy donors. Primers: 60 Vbeta forward and 13 Jbeta reverse. Produced via immunoSEQ multiplex PCR; TCRdb's table is partial and in-frame only. The sample includes 120,000 to 150,000 clones, roughly 70% of them seen just once. The sample consisted of PBMCs. The receptors were sampled from a man in his 60s in good health and CMV-seronegative.

V usage is TRBV27 and J usage is TRBJ1-2, with 7 nucleotides matching TRBD1. Germline assignment: CDR1 MNHEY and CDR2 SMNVEV (reference sequence). This CDR3 comprises 13 residues. V lost 7 bases and J lost 8; bases outside the gene matches: 10. The CDR3 loop is CASTQGQGDGYTF. The CDR3 DNA is TGTGCCAGCACCCAAGGGCAGGGGGACGGCTACACCTTC.

The J gene is TRBJ1-5, the V gene TRBV9; TRBD1 matches 8 bases. The CDR3 sequence is 14 residues long. The junction had 9 bases not matched to a gene; V was cut back by 4 bases and J by 9 bases. CDR1 and CDR2 from the germline V gene are SGDLS and YYNGEE. Here the CDR3 reads CASSFQDRDGPQHF. Here the CDR3 DNA reads TGTGCCAGCAGCTTTCAGGACAGGGATGGGCCCCAGCATTTT.

The CDR3 DNA reads TGTGCCAGCAGGGGCCCCGCGAACACCGGGGAGCTGTTTTTT. Amino acids: CASRGPANTGELFF. V and J are TRBV6-1 and TRBJ2-2; D not certain. The CDR3 contains 14 residues. Per germline, CDR1 MNHNS and CDR2 SASEGT. The V end was cut by 6 bases, the J end by 0 bases, with 8 bases between.

The DNA for the CDR3 is TGTGCTAGTGGGCCGGGACAGGGAAATCGTGGCTACACCTTC. Amino acid sequence: CASGPGQGNRGYTF. This rearrangement joins TRBV12-5 to TRBJ1-2; 9 nucleotides line up with TRBD1. The CDR3 loop spans 14 amino acids. CDR1 is LGHNT and CDR2 is FRNRAP in the germline V gene. The ends lost 6 bases at V and 7 bases at J; junction bases unmatched: 9.

The rearrangement uses TRBV5-4 and TRBJ2-2; the match to TRBD1 covers 7 bases. This CDR3 contains 13 residues. In germline, CDR1 is SGHNT, CDR2 YYREEE (reference sequence). The trim removed 5 bases at V and 6 bases at J, leaving 4 bases unmatched. DNA of the CDR3: TGTGCCAGCAGGTCCGACAGGGCCGGGGAGCTGTTTTTT. Translating it yields CASRSDRAGELFF.

The chain couples TRBV5-4 to TRBJ2-7; 10 bases align to TRBD1. The CDR3 contains 14 residues. V gave up 4 bases and J gave up 5 bases; unmatched junction bases: 6. From germline, CDR1 is SGHNT and CDR2 YYREEE (reference sequence). The CDR3 DNA sequence: TGTGCCAGCAGCCTCCCGGGACAGGGGAACGAGCAGTACTTC. Its translation: CASSLPGQGNEQYF.

The chain uses TRBV29-1 and TRBJ2-5; possibly TRBD2 for D (6 bases). V gave up 0 bases and J gave up 4 bases, with 6 bases separating them. The CDR3 is 12 amino acids. Germline-derived CDR1 and CDR2 are SQVTM and ANQGSEA. The CDR3 coding sequence is TGCAGCGTTGAAGAGGGGGGAGAGACCCAGTACTTC. It translates to CSVEEGGETQYF.

The CDR3 bases are TGTGCCAGCGGACCACAGGGGGCGACTAATGAAAAACTGTTTTTT. Its translation is CASGPQGATNEKLFF. The chain is built from TRBV5-6 and TRBJ1-4; 9 nucleotides line up with TRBD1. Per the germline V gene, CDR1 is SGHDT and CDR2 is YYEEEE. This CDR3 spans 15 amino acids. Trimming removed 7 bases from V and 2 bases from J; junction bases left unmatched: 6. Together with reference TRBV5-6 and TRBJ1-4, the CDR3 gives the full variable domain: DAGVTQSPTHLIKTRGQQVTLRCSPKSGHDTVSWYQQALGQGPQFIFQYYEEEERQRGNFPDRFSGHQFPNYSSELNVNALLLGDSALYLCASGPQGATNEKLFFGSGTQLSVL.